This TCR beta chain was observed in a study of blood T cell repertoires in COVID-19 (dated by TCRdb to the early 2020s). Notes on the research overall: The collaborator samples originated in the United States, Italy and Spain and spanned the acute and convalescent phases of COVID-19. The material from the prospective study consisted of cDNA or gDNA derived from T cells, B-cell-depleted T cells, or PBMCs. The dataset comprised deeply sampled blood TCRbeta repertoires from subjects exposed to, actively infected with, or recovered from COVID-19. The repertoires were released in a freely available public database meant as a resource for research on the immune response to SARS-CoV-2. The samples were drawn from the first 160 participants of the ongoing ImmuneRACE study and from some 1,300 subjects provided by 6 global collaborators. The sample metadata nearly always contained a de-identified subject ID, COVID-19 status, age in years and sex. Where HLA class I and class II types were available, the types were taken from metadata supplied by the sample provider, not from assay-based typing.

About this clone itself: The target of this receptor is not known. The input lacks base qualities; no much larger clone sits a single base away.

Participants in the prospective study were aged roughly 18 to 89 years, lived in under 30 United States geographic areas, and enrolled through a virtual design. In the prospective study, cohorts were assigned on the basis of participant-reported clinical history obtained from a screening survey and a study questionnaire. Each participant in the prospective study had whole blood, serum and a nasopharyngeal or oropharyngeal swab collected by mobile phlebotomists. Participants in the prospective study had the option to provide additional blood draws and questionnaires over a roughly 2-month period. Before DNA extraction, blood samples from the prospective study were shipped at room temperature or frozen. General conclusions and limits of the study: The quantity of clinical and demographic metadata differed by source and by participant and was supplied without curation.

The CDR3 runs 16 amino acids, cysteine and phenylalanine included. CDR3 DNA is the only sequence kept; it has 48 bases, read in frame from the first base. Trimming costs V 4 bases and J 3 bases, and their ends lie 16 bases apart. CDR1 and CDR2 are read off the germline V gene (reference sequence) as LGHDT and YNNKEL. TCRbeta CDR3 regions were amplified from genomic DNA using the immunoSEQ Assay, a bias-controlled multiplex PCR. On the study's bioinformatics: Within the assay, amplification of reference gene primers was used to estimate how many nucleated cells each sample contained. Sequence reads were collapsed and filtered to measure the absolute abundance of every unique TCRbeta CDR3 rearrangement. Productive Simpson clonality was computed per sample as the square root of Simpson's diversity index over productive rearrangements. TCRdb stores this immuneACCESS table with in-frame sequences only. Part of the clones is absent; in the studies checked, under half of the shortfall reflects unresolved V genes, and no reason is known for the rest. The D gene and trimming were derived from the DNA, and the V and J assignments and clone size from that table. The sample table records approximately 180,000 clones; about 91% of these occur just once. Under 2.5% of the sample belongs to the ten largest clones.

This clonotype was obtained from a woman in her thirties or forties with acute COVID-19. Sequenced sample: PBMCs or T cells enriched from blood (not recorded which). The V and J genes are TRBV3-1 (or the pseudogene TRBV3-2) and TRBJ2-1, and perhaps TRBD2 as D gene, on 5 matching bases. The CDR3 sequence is CASSPHDLRGYNEQFF. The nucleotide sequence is TGTGCCAGCAGCCCTCACGACTTACGGGGCTACAATGAGCAGTTCTTC.